These T cell receptor beta chains were read from a single sample in a study of shared clonotypes between healthy human individuals. Using immunoSEQ multiplex PCR, the repertoire was profiled, and TCRdb retains in-frame clones only, with some absent. The data show about 2.2 million clones, 80% to 95% seen once. The material sequenced was naive CD8+ T cells from PBMCs. These receptors were collected from a man aged 18 to 30 in good health. Some clones in this sample may be carry-over from other donors' samples. Both conserved end residues are part of each CDR3. A D gene is named only where the DNA matches it firmly. Clone size is not always given. Where it is, it says once, few, many or a class for expanded clones.

>TRBV29-1|TRBJ1-3|.|.
TGCAGCGTTTATACAGTCAACTCTGGAAACACCATATATTTT
CSVYTVNSGNTIYF
>TRBV5-5|TRBJ1-1|.|.
TGTGCCAGCAGCGGGGGGCGCTTTGGGACTGAAGCTTTCTTT
CASSGGRFGTEAFF
>TRBV7-9|TRBJ1-2|.|.
TGTGCCAGCAGCTTAGGGGGTCAGGATGGCTACACCTTC
CASSLGGQDGYTF
>TRBV5-4|TRBJ2-3|.|.
TGTGCCAGCAGCACGGTAGCGCAGGGAACAGATACGCAGTATTTT
CASSTVAQGTDTQYF
>TRBV28|TRBJ1-1|.|.
TGTGCCAGCAGTTTACCGGGGGCTTCTGAAGCTTTCTTT
CASSLPGASEAFF
>TRBV9|TRBJ2-7|.|once
TGTGCCAGCAGCCGAGGGCAGGGGGGACTCTACGAGCAGTACTTC
CASSRGQGGLYEQYF
>TRBV6-5|TRBJ2-1|.|.
TGTGCCAGCGTCCTAGGCCCAATAGAGTTCTTC
CASVLGPIEFF
>TRBV19|TRBJ1-2|.|.
TGTGCCTGCGGGGACGGCGAATCCTATGGCTACACCTTC
CACGDGESYGYTF
>TRBV2|TRBJ1-2|.|.
TGTGCCAGCAGCGCGACAGGTTACGATGGCTACACCTTC
CASSATGYDGYTF
>TRBV11-2|TRBJ1-4|TRBD1|.
TGTGCCAGCAGCTTAGCTCAGGGGGGTGAAAAACTGTTTTTT
CASSLAQGGEKLFF
>TRBV4-3|TRBJ1-3|.|.
TGCGCCAGCAGCCGTTTGCAGGGTTCTTACTCTGGAAACACCATATATTTT
CASSRLQGSYSGNTIYF
>TRBV6-5|TRBJ2-2|.|.
TGTGCCAGCAGCGCGCTTTCGGGATACACCGGGGAGCTGTTTTTT
CASSALSGYTGELFF
>TRBV28|TRBJ2-3|.|.
TGTGCCAGCAGTTTATTCCTACCGGGGGCTAGCACAGATACGCAGTATTTT
CASSLFLPGASTDTQYF
>TRBV27|TRBJ2-7|TRBD2|.
TGTGCCACCCGGACTAGCGGTTACGAGCAGTACTTC
CATRTSGYEQYF
>TRBV27|TRBJ2-7|TRBD1|.
TGTGCCAGCAGCCCCTGGACAGGCGCCTACGAGCAGTACTTC
CASSPWTGAYEQYF
>TRBV14|TRBJ1-4|TRBD1|.
TGTGCCAGCAGCCAAAGGGACAGCTGGAATGAAAAACTGTTTTTT
CASSQRDSWNEKLFF
>TRBV15|TRBJ2-7|.|.
TGTGCCACCAGCAGAGGGAAGGGGCGGGCCTACGAGCAGTACTTC
CATSRGKGRAYEQYF
>TRBV28|TRBJ1-2|TRBD1|.
TGTGCCAGCAGGGCCATAGCGACACAGGGGCTTGATGGCTACACCTTC
CASRAIATQGLDGYTF
>TRBV29-1|TRBJ2-1|.|.
TGCAGCGTCGAGGGGTGGGGACCCGACGGGACTGAGCAGTTCTTC
CSVEGWGPDGTEQFF
>TRBV2|TRBJ2-7|.|few
TGTGCCAGCAGTGATCCGGGTAGCAGGGACGAGCAGTACTTC
CASSDPGSRDEQYF
>TRBV30|TRBJ2-1|.|few
TGTGCCTGGACCTTAGGAGGGGGCCTGGGAGATGAGCAGTTCTTC
CAWTLGGGLGDEQFF
>TRBV7-7|TRBJ2-7|TRBD1|.
TGTGCCAGCAGCCAGACAGGGAGCTCCTACGAGCAGTACTTC
CASSQTGSSYEQYF
>TRBV27|TRBJ2-2|TRBD2|.
TGTGCCAGCAGTACGGGACTAGCGGGAGTTACCGGGGAGCTGTTTTTT
CASSTGLAGVTGELFF
>TRBV30|TRBJ1-6|.|.
TGTGCCTGGAGTGACAGGGTTGGTTCACCCCTCCACTTT
CAWSDRVGSPLHF
>TRBV27|TRBJ2-1|.|.
TGTGCCAGCAGTTTATGGCCACCCTCCTTAGACAATGAGCAGTTCTTC
CASSLWPPSLDNEQFF
>TRBV9|TRBJ1-5|TRBD1|.
TGTGCCAGCAGCCGGGGACAGGGAGAAAATCAGCCCCAGCATTTT
CASSRGQGENQPQHF
>TRBV15|TRBJ1-5|.|.
TGTGCCACCAGCAGAGATCTGGGTCAGCCCCAGCATTTT
CATSRDLGQPQHF